This TCR beta chain was documented in a study of technical replicates of blood from a handful of donors. V was pared by 3 bases and J by 8 bases, with 11 bases of the junction left unmatched. This CDR3 is 17 amino acids long. Germline CDR1 is SGHAT and CDR2 is FQNNGV. Clones were sequenced by immunoSEQ multiplex PCR, and TCRdb holds only the in-frame ones, with some missing. The repertoire has tens of thousands of clones, nearly 96% of them found once; the top ten carry roughly 0.34%. Sample: T cells isolated from PBMCs. V usage is TRBV11-2 and J usage is TRBJ2-1; 12 positions match TRBD2. The receptor was isolated from a human donor in good health. The CDR3 bases are TGTGCCAGCAGCTTGCTAGCGGGAGGGGGTTCTAAAGATGAGCAGTTCTTC. This gives the protein CASSLLAGGGSKDEQFF.